These 32 T cell receptor beta chains originate from one sample sequenced in a study of blood T cell repertoires in COVID-19 (dated by TCRdb to between 2020 and 2021). The library was generated by the immunoSEQ multiplex PCR assay. In TCRdb, the immuneACCESS table is reduced to in-frame sequences with V and J assigned. These tables do not hold every clone; where another copy was compared, an unresolved V gene accounts for under half, and the others remain unexplained. This sample has roughly 180,000 clones in its table, and roughly 76% of those were observed once. Together, the top ten hold approximately 9.9% of the sample. Sequenced sample: peripheral blood. The receptors originated from a woman between 35 and 50 years old with COVID-19, enrolled during active disease.

This clone came up a few times. This chain connects TRBV4-1 to TRBJ2-7; D perhaps matches TRBD2 (5 bases). There are 16 residues in the CDR3. Germline CDR1 reads MGHRA; CDR2 reads YSYEKL. V was clipped by 1 base and J by 2 bases, with 15 bases between them. The CDR3 region is CASSQVVSAITYEQYF. The CDR3 nucleotides read TGCGCCAGCAGCCAAGTAGTTAGCGCAATAACCTACGAGCAGTACTTC.

The CDR3 here is CASRAPTSFVAGELFF. The CDR3 DNA is TGTGCCAGCAGGGCCCCGACTAGTTTTGTGGCCGGGGAGCTGTTTTTT. The chain is built from TRBV25-1 and TRBJ2-2, with TRBD2 as a possible D gene (6 bases). The CDR3 totals 16 residues. Germline CDR1 MGHDK, CDR2 SYGVNS. Trimming took off 6 bases at V and 6 bases at J, with 20 bases between the two ends.

The V and J genes are TRBV4-1 and TRBJ1-4; D gene unclear. V lost 0 bases and J 0 bases, leaving 5 bases between the germline ends. The CDR3 has 15 amino acids. Germline V gene lookup returns CDR1 MGHRA and CDR2 YSYEKL. This chain's CDR3 is CASSQDGATNEKLFF. CDR3 DNA: TGCGCCAGCAGCCAAGACGGGGCAACTAATGAAAAACTGTTTTTT.

The chain combines TRBV5-4 with TRBJ1-6, with a possible D match to TRBD1 (5 bases). Trimming removed 0 bases from V and 7 bases from J, with 8 bases in between. Germline V CDR1 and CDR2: SGHNT, YYREEE (reference sequence). The CDR3 contains 14 residues. The CDR3 nucleotides read TGTGCCAGCAGCTTGGGTTCAGGGAATTCACCCCTCCACTTT. This translates into CASSLGSGNSPLHF.

V is TRBV7-9 and J is TRBJ2-2; no definite D call. The CDR3 totals 13 residues. CDR1 is SEHNR, CDR2 FQNEAQ, per germline (reference sequence). Trimming took 4 bases from V and 5 from J, leaving 8 bases between them. For the CDR3, the DNA is TGTGCCAGCAGCTCATTAGAGACCGGGGAGCTGTTTTTT. Protein sequence: CASSSLETGELFF. Together with reference TRBV7-9 and TRBJ2-2, the CDR3 gives the full variable domain: DTGVSQNPRHKITKRGQNVTFRCDPISEHNRLYWYRQTLGQGPEFLTYFQNEAQLEKSRLLSDRFSAERPKGSFSTLEIQRTEQGDSAMYLCASSSLETGELFFGEGSRLTVL.

J is TRBJ2-3 and V is TRBV3-1 (or the pseudogene TRBV3-2); D gene ambiguous. Looked up from germline, CDR1 is LGHDT and CDR2 is YNNKEL (reference sequence). V lost 2 bases and J lost 0, with 6 bases in between. This CDR3 has 14 residues. In DNA form, the CDR3 reads TGTGCCAGCAGCCAACCTCCCAGCACAGATACGCAGTATTTT. As protein: CASSQPPSTDTQYF.

The rearrangement links TRBV28 to TRBJ2-7, with D unclear. The V and J ends lost 5 bases and 6 bases respectively, with 8 bases between them. The CDR3 is 11 amino acids. Germline V gene lookup returns CDR1 MDHEN and CDR2 SYDVKM. The CDR3 loop reads CASSTYGEQYF. In DNA form, the CDR3 reads TGTGCCAGCAGTACCTATGGCGAGCAGTACTTC.

This sequence joins TRBV3-1 (or the pseudogene TRBV3-2) and TRBJ1-5, with 7 bases aligning to TRBD1. The CDR3 length is 14 residues. Germline CDR1 is LGHDT and CDR2 is YNNKEL (reference sequence). The V gene end was trimmed by 5 bases and the J gene end by 7 bases; junction bases not matched to a gene: 8. In DNA, the CDR3 is TGTGCCAGCAGCGACAATTCAGGGGGGCAGCCCCAGCATTTT. It codes for CASSDNSGGQPQHF.

V usage is TRBV3-1 (or the pseudogene TRBV3-2) and J usage is TRBJ2-2; 15 positions match TRBD2. The J segment lost 1 base and the V segment lost 4 bases, leaving 4 bases of the junction unmatched. The CDR3 has 18 residues. CDR1 LGHDT and CDR2 YNNKEL come from the germline V gene (reference sequence). The CDR3 region is CASSLRTSGRGNTGELFF. In DNA, the CDR3 is TGTGCCAGCAGCCTCCGGACTAGCGGGAGGGGGAACACCGGGGAGCTGTTTTTT.

The chain links TRBV7-9 to TRBJ1-1, with 7 bases lining up with TRBD1. There are 15 residues in the CDR3. CDR1 is SEHNR, CDR2 FQNEAQ, per germline (reference sequence). V lost 1 base and J lost 0; bases outside the gene matches: 2. The CDR3 DNA is TGTGCCAGCAGCTTAGGGGACAGCATGAACACTGAAGCTTTCTTT. The encoded protein is CASSLGDSMNTEAFF.

This clone was seen only once. The chain is built from TRBV19 and TRBJ2-1; 7 bases align to TRBD1. Germline CDR1 reads LNHDA; CDR2 reads SQIVND (reference sequence). V was clipped by 2 bases and J by 5 bases; unmatched bases: 3. This CDR3 spans 14 amino acids. This CDR3 is CASSIQGEDNEQFF. Written as DNA, the CDR3 is TGTGCCAGTAGTATACAGGGGGAAGACAATGAGCAGTTCTTC.

V gene TRBV29-1 combines with J gene TRBJ2-7; a weak D match, TRBD1 (6 bases). Trimming cost V 1 base and J 5 bases, with 12 bases left between them. The V gene's germline CDR1 is SQVTM and CDR2 ANQGSEA. This CDR3 has 13 amino acids. CDR3 region: CSVEGYTGNEQYF. CDR3 DNA: TGCAGCGTTGAAGGGTATACAGGGAACGAGCAGTACTTC.

This clone was recorded many times. J is TRBJ1-3 and V is TRBV28; maybe TRBD1 (5 bases). The V gene lost 8 bases and the J gene lost 3 bases, with 14 bases spanning the gap. CDR1 is MDHEN and CDR2 is SYDVKM in the germline V gene. The CDR3 is 14 residues long. CDR3 sequence (DNA): TGTGCCAGCGGGCAGGGTCTCGGTGGAAACACCATATATTTT. It specifies CASGQGLGGNTIYF.

The CDR3 is CASSPYSSNEQFF. The CDR3 DNA follows: TGTGCCAGCAGTCCCTACTCTAGCAATGAGCAGTTCTTC. The chain links TRBV27 to TRBJ2-1; D unresolved. Germline V gives CDR1 MNHEY, CDR2 SMNVEV (reference sequence). There are 13 residues in the CDR3. The V and J ends lost 5 bases and 6 bases respectively, with 11 bases between them.

The chain uses TRBV4-1 and TRBJ1-3, with D perhaps matching TRBD1 (5 bases). The germline V and J ends were trimmed by 0 bases and 5 bases, with 20 bases remaining between them. The CDR3 is 18 residues long. Germline V CDR1 and CDR2: MGHRA, YSYEKL. Here the CDR3 DNA reads TGCGCCAGCAGCCAAGATGGGGGTCAGGGAGGGAACAGAAACACCATATATTTT. It encodes CASSQDGGQGGNRNTIYF.

The CDR3 bases are TGTGCCAGCATTAACGACAGGAACACTGAAGCTTTCTTT. Residues: CASINDRNTEAFF. The V call is TRBV6-5, the J call TRBJ1-1; TRBD1 might be the D (5 bases). The CDR3 is made up of 13 amino acids. Germline CDR1 reads MNHEY; CDR2 reads SVGAGI. V was pared by 7 bases and J by 1 base, with 10 bases between.

This chain links TRBV19 with TRBJ2-1; TRBD1 might be the D (5 bases). The germline V gene has CDR1 LNHDA and CDR2 SQIVND (reference sequence). This CDR3 is built from 11 residues. V shed 10 bases and J shed 7 bases, with 11 bases lying between them. In nucleotides, the CDR3 is TGTGCCACACGAAGGGGTAATGAGCAGTTCTTC. It yields the protein CATRRGNEQFF.

This rearrangement joins TRBV5-4 to TRBJ2-7; 12 bases align to TRBD1. Germline V gene lookup returns CDR1 SGHNT and CDR2 YYREEE (reference sequence). The CDR3 consists of 15 residues. V was clipped by 3 bases and J by 5 bases; unmatched bases: 6. The CDR3: CASSYTGTGGDEQYF. The CDR3 DNA reads as TGTGCCAGCAGCTATACCGGGACAGGGGGCGACGAGCAGTACTTC.

The CDR3 bases are TGTGCCAGCAGCCCAGGGGTGAGGATGAACACTGAAGCTTTCTTT. The encoded protein is CASSPGVRMNTEAFF. The chain combines TRBV6-5 with TRBJ1-1; the D gene is possibly TRBD1 (6 bases). Germline V CDR1 and CDR2: MNHEY, SVGAGI. Deletions cut 6 bases from V and 0 bases from J, with 14 bases between. The CDR3 has 15 residues.

J is TRBJ2-7 and V is TRBV5-5; no definite D call. This CDR3 comprises 13 residues. The ends were cut back, 0 bases at V and 1 base at J, with 5 bases in the middle. CDR1 is SGHKS, CDR2 YYEKEE, per germline (reference sequence). CDR3 bases: TGTGCCAGCAGCTTGGTACAGTCCTACGAGCAGTACTTC. Its translation: CASSLVQSYEQYF.

This clone was recorded once. This sequence joins TRBV9 and TRBJ2-5; TRBD1 agrees at 10 bases. Germline V gene sequence: CDR1 SGDLS, CDR2 YYNGEE. With V trimmed by 4 bases and J by 5 bases, 8 bases remained unmatched. This CDR3 is 15 amino acids long. In DNA, the CDR3 is TGTGCCAGCAGCTTACAGACAGGGGGCCAGGAGACCCAGTACTTC. Encoded protein: CASSLQTGGQETQYF.

The sample holds one count of this clone. This rearrangement joins TRBV10-3 to TRBJ1-5, with D perhaps matching TRBD1 (5 bases). The CDR3 loop spans 15 amino acids. The V end was cut by 0 bases, the J end by 4 bases, with 10 bases between. CDR1 is ENHRY and CDR2 is SYGVKD in the germline V gene. CDR3 coding DNA: TGTGCCATCAGTGAGTCGATCGGGGGAAATCAGCCCCAGCATTTT. This gives the protein CAISESIGGNQPQHF.

This chain links TRBV28 with TRBJ2-1, with D possibly being TRBD2 (6 bases). Germline values: CDR1 MDHEN, CDR2 SYDVKM. V was pared by 2 bases and J by 8 bases, with 16 bases between. The CDR3 extends over 15 amino acids. CDR3 in amino acids: CASSLVGSILHEQFF. The CDR3 DNA reads as TGTGCCAGCAGTTTAGTCGGGAGTATACTCCATGAGCAGTTCTTC.

The chain is built from TRBV2 and TRBJ2-7, with a possible D match to TRBD1 (5 bases). V dropped 4 bases and J dropped 0 bases, with 10 bases sitting between them. Germline V gene lookup returns CDR1 SNHLY and CDR2 FYNNEI. This CDR3 has 14 residues. CDR3 region: CASSVGAYSYEQYV. The CDR3 DNA is TGTGCCAGCAGTGTAGGGGCCTACTCCTACGAGCAGTACGTC.

This chain links TRBV2 with TRBJ2-3, with a weak D call TRBD1 (6 bases). Germline CDR1 and CDR2: SNHLY and FYNNEI. The CDR3 spans 14 residues. V lost 8 bases and J lost 0, with 12 bases in between. CDR3 DNA: TGTGCCAGCCAGATGGGGGCGAGCACAGATACGCAGTATTTT. This encodes CASQMGASTDTQYF.

This clone was picked up a small number of times. The chain is built from TRBV5-4 and TRBJ1-3, with 9 bases aligning to TRBD1. There are 15 residues in the CDR3. Per the germline V gene, CDR1 is SGHNT and CDR2 is YYREEE (reference sequence). After removal of 4 bases from V and 2 bases from J, the junction contained 4 bases not matched to a gene. CDR3 residues: CASSPTGGTGNTIYF. DNA of the CDR3: TGTGCCAGCAGCCCGACAGGGGGGACTGGAAACACCATATATTTT.

This sequence joins TRBV6-5 and TRBJ2-3; D uncertain. CDR1 is MNHEY, CDR2 SVGAGI, per germline. This CDR3 region has 14 residues. Trimming cost V 0 bases and J 6 bases, with 10 bases left between them. The CDR3 region is CASSYSIQSDTQYF. The CDR3 bases are TGTGCCAGCAGTTACTCGATTCAGTCGGATACGCAGTATTTT.

The rearrangement links TRBV4-2 to TRBJ2-1; 11 nucleotides align to TRBD2. Germline assignment: CDR1 LGHNA and CDR2 YNFKEQ. This CDR3 has 21 residues. With 3 bases clipped from V and 0 bases from J, the junction kept 16 bases outside the gene matches. The CDR3 loop reads CASSHPKRGLAAQSSYNEQFF. The CDR3 nucleotides are TGTGCCAGCAGCCACCCAAAACGGGGACTAGCGGCCCAGAGCTCCTACAATGAGCAGTTCTTC.

The chain employs TRBV5-6 and TRBJ2-1; 13 bases are a match to TRBD2. The CDR3 runs to 16 residues. The V gene end was trimmed by 4 bases and the J gene end by 7 bases; junction bases not matched to a gene: 8. Germline V gives CDR1 SGHDT, CDR2 YYEEEE. CDR3 sequence (DNA): TGTGCCAGCAGCGTACGGACTAGCGGGAGTCGAAATGAGCAGTTCTTC. Residues: CASSVRTSGSRNEQFF.

The gene calls are TRBV7-2 and TRBJ1-2, with D tentatively TRBD1 (5 bases). The CDR3 extends over 12 amino acids. Germline V gives CDR1 SGHTA, CDR2 FQGNSA. The V and J ends lost 4 bases and 4 bases respectively, with 7 bases between them. This chain's CDR3 is CASSSGGYGYTF. CDR3 sequence (DNA): TGTGCCAGCAGCTCGGGGGGCTATGGCTACACCTTC.

The chain is built from TRBV19 and TRBJ1-5, with 8 positions matching TRBD1. Per the germline V gene, CDR1 is LNHDA and CDR2 is SQIVND (reference sequence). This CDR3 has 14 residues. The junction had 7 bases not matched to a gene; V was cut back by 5 bases and J by 7 bases. The DNA for the CDR3 is TGTGCCAGTAGTCCCCGGACAGGGAACCAGCCCCAGCATTTT. The encoded protein is CASSPRTGNQPQHF.

J is TRBJ1-1 and V is TRBV15; D is unresolved. Trimming took 0 bases from V and 3 from J, leaving 11 bases between them. The CDR3 covers 15 residues. Germline V gene sequence: CDR1 LNHNV, CDR2 YYDKDF (reference sequence). The CDR3 region is CATSRDLLYDTEAFF. The CDR3 region has the DNA TGTGCCACCAGCAGAGATCTATTATACGACACTGAAGCTTTCTTT.